The clone carrying this T cell receptor beta chain was observed many times. The data derive from a study of patients and donors after allogeneic stem cell transplantation. Germline trimming cut 1 base from V and 5 bases from J; bases unmatched to any gene: 5. Germline CDR1 and CDR2: SGHRS and YFSETQ. CDR3 length: 14 residues. TCRdb recomputed calls from the RT-PCR reads with MiXCR, one row per CDR3 protein. Of roughly 250,000 distinct CDR3 sequences listed, 12% to 15% were seen once; the top ten hold about 9.9%. The sequenced sample was blood, either unsorted or a sorted T cell fraction (not recorded which). V gene TRBV5-1 combines with J gene TRBJ2-5; TRBD1 matches 7 bases. This clonotype was sampled from a human donor who was either an allogeneic HSCT recipient or a stem cell or donor lymphocyte infusion donor (not recorded which). It is not recorded whose cells these are; they may come from a transplant donor. CDR3 in DNA: TGCGCCAGCAGCTTGTCTACAGGGGCCGAGACCCAGTACTTC. Encoded protein: CASSLSTGAETQYF.